This T cell receptor beta chain was documented in a study of shared clonotypes between healthy human individuals. Across the whole study: Participating donors consisted of a couple of women and a few men aged 18 to 49.

The protocol was immunoSEQ multiplex PCR, while the TCRdb copy is restricted to in-frame clones and leaves out a portion. Of millions of clones in the sample, roughly 94% were seen once. CD8 cells classed as naive were CD45RO-negative and positively selected for CCR7, excluding terminally differentiated effector memory CD45RA+ cells. Those who donated were healthy HIV-negative adults, with no recent acute infections or vaccinations reported. The CDR3 is 15 residues long. J gave up 5 bases and V 5 bases, and 7 bases lay outside the gene matches. Germline values: CDR1 MNHEY, CDR2 SMNVEV (reference sequence). This clone was counted a single time.

This clonotype originated in a man younger than 30 in good health. Material for sequencing was naive CD8+ T cells sorted from blood. The rearrangement uses TRBV27 and TRBJ2-7, with 12 bases fitting TRBD2. The CDR3 here is CASSEGTSGFHEQYF. CDR3 nucleotides: TGTGCCAGCAGTGAGGGGACTAGCGGGTTTCACGAGCAGTACTTC.